This T cell receptor (beta chain) was captured in a study of low-dose radiotherapy and immunotherapy resistance in tumors. Time point: after trial treatment. The treatment was: LDRT plus nivolumab, ipilimumab, low-dose cyclophosphamide and aspirin (RACIN trial). Primers targeting TRAV and TRBV primed first-strand cDNA, covering alpha and beta chains. Amplification of TCRs used a constant-region primer and V-primer adapter for about 18 PCR cycles. TCRdb reprocessed the reads via MiXCR and lists one record per CDR3 protein. Counted here are roughly 38,000 distinct CDR3 sequences, around 21% occurring once; the ten biggest clones make up under 9.5%. Germline V gene lookup returns CDR1 SQVTM and CDR2 ANQGSEA. Trimming at V came to 5 bases and at J to 6 bases, leaving 7 bases not matched to a gene. The CDR3 is 13 residues long. Many counts were recorded for this clonotype.

The chain couples TRBV29-1 to TRBJ1-1; 9 bases are a match to TRBD1. The material was PBMCs, obtained after low-dose radiotherapy plus immunotherapy. This sequence originates from a female donor with ovarian cancer. The CDR3 spells CSVPGQGSPEAFF. In DNA, the CDR3 is TGCAGCGTTCCCGGACAGGGGTCACCTGAAGCTTTCTTT.